The 23 T cell receptor beta chains below were found in one sample sequenced in a study of blood T cell repertoires in COVID-19. Method: immunoSEQ multiplex PCR; TCRdb's copy keeps in-frame clones and lacks some. Among 200,000 to 250,000 clones listed, about four fifths were seen once. Sample: PBMCs or T cells enriched from blood (not recorded which). These receptors were collected from a woman aged 45-65 years who had been exposed to COVID-19.

J is TRBJ2-1 and V is TRBV7-8, with a possible D match to TRBD2 (7 bases). Germline assignment: CDR1 SGHVS and CDR2 FQNEAQ. V was trimmed by 5 bases and J by 0 bases, leaving 11 bases between them. The CDR3 is 15 residues long. CDR3 coding DNA: TGTGCCAGCAGCAAGGGGGGGGGCTCCTACAATGAGCAGTTCTTC. Translating gives CASSKGGGSYNEQFF.

The chain combines TRBV7-9 with TRBJ1-1, with D uncertain. V gave up 4 bases and J gave up 6 bases, with 15 bases separating them. This CDR3 contains 14 residues. The germline gives CDR1 SEHNR, CDR2 FQNEAQ (reference sequence). The CDR3 reads CASSSLGGSAEAFF. As DNA, the CDR3 is TGTGCCAGCAGCTCTCTGGGTGGCAGCGCTGAAGCTTTCTTT.

A single count supports this clone. DNA for the CDR3: TGTGCCAGCAGCACCGGACTCTCTAGCACAGATACGCAGTATTTT. Translating it yields CASSTGLSSTDTQYF. J is TRBJ2-3 and V is TRBV13, with a weak D call TRBD2 (5 bases). Germline assignment: CDR1 PRHDT and CDR2 FYEKMQ (reference sequence). CDR3 length: 15 residues. With 5 bases removed from V and 0 bases from J, the gap between germline ends came to 12 bases. The whole variable domain, filled in from reference TRBV13 and TRBJ2-3, reads AAGVIQSPRHLIKEKRETATLKCYPIPRHDTVYWYQQGPGQDPQFLISFYEKMQSDKGSIPDRFSAQQFSDYHSELNMSSLELGDSALYFCASSTGLSSTDTQYFGPGTRLTVL.

The rearrangement links TRBV2 to TRBJ1-5, with D maybe TRBD1 (6 bases). The CDR3 is 15 residues long. V lost 4 bases, J lost 3 bases, and 13 bases lay in between. CDR1 is SNHLY and CDR2 is FYNNEI in the germline V gene. The CDR3 DNA reads as TGTGCCAGCAGTGGGGGTAGGGGGTACAATCAGCCCCAGCATTTT. As protein: CASSGGRGYNQPQHF.

This rearrangement joins TRBV12-3 or TRBV12-4 to TRBJ2-1, with TRBD2 as a possible D gene (6 bases). V was shortened by 2 bases and J by 7 bases, with 9 bases between the two germline ends. This CDR3 has 13 amino acids. CDR3 region: CASSLTSWNEQFF. CDR3 nucleotide sequence: TGTGCCAGCAGTTTAACTAGCTGGAATGAGCAGTTCTTC.

This clone has only a few counts. The chain combines TRBV10-3 with TRBJ1-2, with D hard to call. CDR1 is ENHRY and CDR2 is SYGVKD in the germline V gene. The CDR3 totals 12 residues. In nucleotides, the CDR3 is TGTGCTATCCGAGGCGGTTCGGGGGGCTACACCTTC. Its protein product is CAIRGGSGGYTF.

This chain connects TRBV3-1 (or the pseudogene TRBV3-2) to TRBJ2-2, with 9 bases identical to TRBD1. Losses at the gene ends were 5 bases for V and 4 bases for J; bases not matched to a gene: 5. CDR1 is LGHDT and CDR2 is YNNKEL in the germline V gene (reference sequence). The CDR3 sequence is 15 residues long. For the CDR3, the DNA is TGTGCCAGCAGCAGATCGGGACAGGGCACCGGGGAGCTGTTTTTT. It is translated as CASSRSGQGTGELFF.

This CDR3 reads CASSPGVPGNTIYF. CDR3 DNA: TGTGCCAGCAGTCCGGGGGTCCCTGGAAACACCATATATTTT. V and J are TRBV6-5 and TRBJ1-3, with a weak D call TRBD1 (5 bases). The V gene's germline CDR1 is MNHEY and CDR2 SVGAGI. This CDR3 spans 14 amino acids. Between the trimmed V and J ends, which lost 5 bases and 2 bases, there was a span of 10 bases.

CDR3 sequence reads: CATSQGATYEQYF. The CDR3 bases are TGTGCCACATCTCAGGGGGCTACCTACGAGCAGTACTTC. This chain connects TRBV24-1 to TRBJ2-7; TRBD1 aligns across 8 bases. The CDR3 is made up of 13 amino acids. The J segment lost 2 bases and the V segment lost 10 bases, leaving 6 bases of the junction unmatched. CDR1 and CDR2 from the germline V gene are KGHDR and SFDVKD.

This clone was recorded once. The chain has TRBV11-2 and TRBJ2-7; TRBD1 matches at 9 bases. The V and J ends lost 5 bases and 8 bases, in that order; junction bases with no gene match: 10. Germline V lookup: CDR1 SGHAT, CDR2 FQNNGV. The CDR3 extends over 14 amino acids. The CDR3 here is CASSANRDRAKQYF. The DNA of the CDR3 is TGTGCCAGCAGCGCCAACCGGGACAGGGCAAAGCAGTACTTC. Drawing the rest from reference TRBV11-2 and TRBJ2-7, the complete variable domain is EAGVAQSPRYKIIEKRQSVAFWCNPISGHATLYWYQQILGQGPKLLIQFQNNGVVDDSQLPKDRFSAERLKGVDSTLKIQPAKLEDSAVYLCASSANRDRAKQYFGPGTRLTVT.

The rearrangement joins TRBV30 to TRBJ2-2; D might be TRBD2 (6 bases). CDR3 size: 15 residues. V lost 7 bases and J lost 5, with 20 bases in between. Per germline, CDR1 GTSNPN and CDR2 SVGIG (reference sequence). The CDR3 protein is CALVRGPLTTGELFF. The CDR3 nucleotides read TGTGCCTTAGTGCGGGGCCCTTTAACAACCGGGGAGCTGTTTTTT.

This clone was counted a few times. V usage is TRBV28 and J usage is TRBJ1-1; TRBD1 matches at 7 bases. V gave up 1 base and J gave up 4 bases; unmatched junction bases: 9. Germline V gives CDR1 MDHEN, CDR2 SYDVKM. CDR3 size: 16 residues. This chain's CDR3 is CASSLFTGVWGTEAFF. CDR3 nucleotide sequence: TGTGCCAGCAGTTTATTCACAGGGGTGTGGGGCACTGAAGCTTTCTTT.

The gene calls are TRBV5-8 and TRBJ2-7, with a tentative D call TRBD1 (6 bases). The CDR3 spans 11 residues. CDR1 and CDR2 (germline): SGHTS, YDEGEE. The V and J ends lost 8 bases and 5 bases respectively, with 11 bases between them. This CDR3 is CASQRGNEQYF. CDR3 bases: TGTGCCAGTCAGAGGGGGAACGAGCAGTACTTC. The variable domain in full, with the rest retrieved from reference TRBV5-8 and TRBJ2-7, is EAGVTQSPTHLIKTRGQQATLRCSPISGHTSVYWYQQALGLGLQFLLWYDEGEERNRGNFPPRFSGRQFPNYSSELNVNALELEDSALYLCASQRGNEQYFGPGTRLTVT.

This clone came up a few times. The V gene is TRBV24-1, the J gene TRBJ1-2; 9 positions agree with TRBD1. This CDR3 spans 15 amino acids. V was clipped by 4 bases and J by 8 bases; unmatched bases: 10. Germline V gene data show CDR1 as KGHDR and CDR2 as SFDVKD. The DNA of the CDR3 is TGTGCCACCAGTGAACCCGGGACAGGGCTACGAGGCTACACCTTC. It codes for CATSEPGTGLRGYTF.

The chain recombines TRBV30 with TRBJ2-3, with a tentative D call TRBD2 (6 bases). Trimming took off 0 bases at V and 1 base at J, with 14 bases between the two ends. This CDR3 region has 16 residues. Germline assignment: CDR1 GTSNPN and CDR2 SVGIG (reference sequence). This CDR3 reads CAWSVRGNLRTDTQYF. Written as DNA, the CDR3 is TGTGCCTGGAGTGTACGCGGGAATTTGCGCACAGATACGCAGTATTTT.

There are a few counts of this clone. The V call is TRBV4-1, the J call TRBJ1-2, with TRBD1 identical over 7 bases. CDR1 MGHRA and CDR2 YSYEKL come from the germline V gene. Trimming removed 0 bases from V and 5 bases from J; junction bases left unmatched: 9. This CDR3 contains 16 residues. The CDR3 loop reads CASSQDLRDRQYGYTF. As DNA, the CDR3 is TGCGCCAGCAGCCAAGATTTAAGGGACAGACAGTATGGCTACACCTTC.

This clone was seen a few times. V usage is TRBV6-4 and J usage is TRBJ1-2; D call uncertain. The length of the CDR3 is 13 residues. V was clipped by 8 bases and J by 2 bases, with 12 bases between them. Germline V lookup: CDR1 MRHNA, CDR2 SNTAGT. This CDR3 reads CASPSSANYGYTF. CDR3 sequence (DNA): TGTGCCAGCCCCTCCTCAGCGAACTATGGCTACACCTTC.

The CDR3, as DNA: TGTGCCAGTATCCCGCCAAGGGGTTCCTACAATGAGCAGTTCTTC. Encoded protein: CASIPPRGSYNEQFF. V and J are TRBV19 and TRBJ2-1; D might be TRBD1 (5 bases). The ends were cut back, 7 bases at V and 1 base at J, with 14 bases in the middle. Germline CDR1 reads LNHDA; CDR2 reads SQIVND (reference sequence). The length of the CDR3 is 15 residues.

This chain connects TRBV3-1 (or the pseudogene TRBV3-2) to TRBJ1-1; 8 nucleotides line up with TRBD1. Unmatched junction bases numbered 9, after V lost 6 bases and J lost 0 bases. This CDR3 is built from 16 residues. CDR1 and CDR2 (germline): LGHDT, YNNKEL (reference sequence). CDR3 residues: CASSHGQGKMNTEAFF. The CDR3 DNA sequence: TGTGCCAGCAGTCACGGACAGGGAAAGATGAACACTGAAGCTTTCTTT.

The chain has TRBV28 and TRBJ2-5; 9 nucleotides align to TRBD1. CDR3 length: 15 residues. Germline V CDR1 and CDR2: MDHEN, SYDVKM. V trimming: 4 bases; J trimming: 2 bases; junction bases outside the gene matches: 5. CDR3 amino acids: CASSYQTGGQETQYF. DNA of the CDR3: TGTGCCAGCAGTTATCAGACAGGGGGGCAAGAGACCCAGTACTTC.

The chain couples TRBV7-9 to TRBJ2-3; no firm D call. V lost 5 bases, J lost 2 bases, and 8 bases lay in between. The CDR3 runs 13 residues. CDR1 is SEHNR, CDR2 FQNEAQ, per germline (reference sequence). The CDR3: CASSPPSTDTQYF. The CDR3 DNA is TGTGCCAGCAGCCCCCCCTCCACAGATACGCAGTATTTT. Together with reference TRBV7-9 and TRBJ2-3, the CDR3 gives the full variable domain: DTGVSQNPRHKITKRGQNVTFRCDPISEHNRLYWYRQTLGQGPEFLTYFQNEAQLEKSRLLSDRFSAERPKGSFSTLEIQRTEQGDSAMYLCASSPPSTDTQYFGPGTRLTVL.

This chain uses TRBV16 with TRBJ1-1, with 7 nucleotides matching TRBD1. The CDR3 runs 14 residues. Germline CDR1 KGHSY, CDR2 FQNENV. J lost 4 bases, V lost 0 bases, and 2 bases had no gene match. CDR3 amino acids: CASSQSSGGTEAFF. In DNA, the CDR3 is TGTGCCAGCAGCCAATCATCAGGGGGCACTGAAGCTTTCTTT.

The CDR3 protein is CASSPLLGEEGSGNTIYF. Here the CDR3 DNA reads TGTGCCAGCTCACCGCTGTTAGGGGAAGAAGGCTCTGGAAACACCATATATTTT. This chain joins TRBV18 and TRBJ1-3; TRBD1 might be the D (5 bases). The germline V gene has CDR1 KGHSH and CDR2 LQKENI. Trimming stripped 3 bases from V and 0 bases from J, with 18 bases between. There are 18 residues in the CDR3.